This T cell receptor beta chain stems from a study of CXCR3-negative and CXCR3-positive naive CD8 T cells. Study observations and caveats: In naive cells, CXCR3-negative and CXCR3-positive subsets had similar TRBV-TRBJ usage; memory cells differed. Naive cells with CXCR3 showed TRB CDR3s that were more hydrophobic than those in CXCR3-negative naive cells.

Germline loops: CDR1 SEHNR, CDR2 FQNEAQ (reference sequence). This CDR3 comprises 17 residues. The method, 5' RACE with UMI labels, was used to prepare the TRB cDNA libraries. TCRdb reprocessed the 5' RACE reads; each CDR3 protein has one entry and no DNA is given. This specimen shows approximately 100,000 distinct CDR3 sequences; the ten leading clones hold around 0.38%. A note on this clonotype: Its cognate antigen is unknown.

The sequence was collected from a human donor in good health. Some clones in this sample may be carry-over from other donors' samples. The chain joins TRBV7-9 to TRBJ1-2. Sequences were obtained from naive CXCR3+ CD8+ T cells from blood. Subset defined: CD45RO-CCR7+CD27+CD95- naive CD8+ T cells expressing CXCR3 (TNR3+). The CDR3 protein is CASSFGIEPNSNYGYTF.